The source of this T cell receptor beta chain is a study of CD8+ T cells in alopecia areata. Overall study: The approximately 7-10-week-old female C3H/HeJ mice were given skin taken from approximately 6-13-month-old C3H/HeJ graft donors that had spontaneous alopecia.

Study-wide findings and caveats: Higher clonality was seen in lesional scalp than in normal scalp, especially in alopecia totalis/universalis.

Extraction of RNA preceded its reverse transcription into cDNA, which served as the sequencing template. Clones were read by immunoSEQ multiplex PCR, and TCRdb kept only the in-frame ones, dropping some. The sample yields 290,000 or so clones, without any singletons. A panel of CD4, CD8alpha, NKG2D, NKG2ACE and other markers served to sort pooled cutaneous lymph node cells. This clone was detected only a few times. Its matching antigen is unknown. Any gene name here is a mouse gene name. The source is a C3H/HeJ mouse with alopecia areata. Mouse strain MHC haplotype: H2-k. Sequenced material: CD4+ T cells sorted from a lymph node.

CDR3 in amino acids: CASSSTGGGNYAEQFF. The sequenced part of the CDR3 DNA is TGTGCCAGCAGCTCGACTGGGGGGGGTAACTATGCT. The chain is built from TRBV5 and TRBJ2-1; 11 nucleotides agree with TRBD2. The read ends 4 residues shy of where the CDR3 ends; the end is completed using the germline J gene. Germline CDR1 is LGHNA and CDR2 is YNLKQL (reference sequence). The CDR3 is 16 amino acids. The trim removed 5 bases at V and 0 bases at J, leaving 3 bases unmatched.